This record looks at one TCR beta chain sequence and its context. The antigen remains undetermined. RNA, once extracted, was reverse transcribed into cDNA for use as the sequencing template. Libraries were prepared by immunoSEQ multiplex PCR; TCRdb keeps only in-frame clonotypes and omits some of them. The sample includes about 220,000 clones, around three fifths of them seen just once. This sample was taken from a study of CD8+ T cells in alopecia areata. Points from the study as a whole: Scalp sequencing also captures normal skin's resident alphabeta T cells.

Treatment noted: oral pan-JAK inhibitor, 5-10 mg twice daily. The V gene lost 5 bases and the J gene lost 8 bases, with 15 bases spanning the gap. Germline CDR1 is SQVTM and CDR2 is ANQGSEA. The length of the CDR3 is 12 residues. This sequence was found in a human donor with alopecia areata. V gene TRBV29-1 combines with J gene TRBJ1-2; no clear D gene. The sequencing used CD4+ T cells sorted from blood, collected at week 4, from a patient treated with tofacitinib. The CDR3 DNA follows: TGCAGCGTTAGTCTGGGTTGGCTCGGCTACACCTTC. It encodes CSVSLGWLGYTF.